This T cell receptor (beta chain) was sequenced for a study of OX40 agonist ivuxolimab in advanced cancers. The protocol was immunoSEQ multiplex PCR, while the TCRdb copy is restricted to in-frame clones and leaves out a portion. The sample carries around 50,000 clones, about nine tenths recorded once. CDR3 size: 16 residues. The J segment lost 3 bases and the V segment lost 2 bases, leaving 7 bases of the junction unmatched. Germline V gives CDR1 MNHNS, CDR2 SASEGT. This sequence joins TRBV6-1 and TRBJ2-3; 8 bases align to TRBD2. Sequenced here: CD4+ or CD8+ T cells sorted from blood, sampled in a trial of the OX40 agonist ivuxolimab. The TCR originated in an adult with an advanced solid tumor such as melanoma, head and neck, liver or kidney cancer. CDR3 sequence: CASSEFRGRSTDTQYF. In nucleotides, the CDR3 is TGTGCCAGCAGTGAATTCCGCGGGAGGTCGACAGATACGCAGTATTTT.